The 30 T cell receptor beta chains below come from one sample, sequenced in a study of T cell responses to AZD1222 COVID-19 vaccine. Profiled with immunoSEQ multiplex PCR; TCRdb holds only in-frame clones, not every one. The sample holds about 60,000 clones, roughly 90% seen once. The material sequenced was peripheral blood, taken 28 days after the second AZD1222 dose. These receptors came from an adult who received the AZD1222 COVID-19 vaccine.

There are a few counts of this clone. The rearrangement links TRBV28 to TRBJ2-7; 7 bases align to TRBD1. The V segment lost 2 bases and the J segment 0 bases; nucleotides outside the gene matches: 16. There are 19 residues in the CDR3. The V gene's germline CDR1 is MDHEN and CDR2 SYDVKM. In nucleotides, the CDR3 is TGTGCCAGCAGTTTAGAGGCAGGGGGTCTTCCTAGAGGCTCCTACGAGCAGTACTTC. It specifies CASSLEAGGLPRGSYEQYF.

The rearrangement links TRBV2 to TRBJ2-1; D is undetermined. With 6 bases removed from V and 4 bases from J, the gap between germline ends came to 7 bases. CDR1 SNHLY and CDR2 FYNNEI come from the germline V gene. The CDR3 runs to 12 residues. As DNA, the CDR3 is TGTGCCAGCAGCCAGGAGTACAATGAGCAGTTCTTC. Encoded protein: CASSQEYNEQFF.

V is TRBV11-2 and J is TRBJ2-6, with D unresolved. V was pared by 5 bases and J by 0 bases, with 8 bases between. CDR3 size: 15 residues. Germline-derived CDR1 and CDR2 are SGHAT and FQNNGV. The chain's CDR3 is CASSDLPSGANVLTF. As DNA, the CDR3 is TGTGCCAGCAGCGACTTACCCTCTGGGGCCAACGTCCTGACTTTC.

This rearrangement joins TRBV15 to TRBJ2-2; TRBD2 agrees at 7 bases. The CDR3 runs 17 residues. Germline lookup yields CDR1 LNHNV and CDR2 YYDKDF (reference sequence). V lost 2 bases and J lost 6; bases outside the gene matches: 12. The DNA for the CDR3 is TGTGCCACCAGCAGAACACCCTCGAGCGGGGCAGCCGGGGAGCTGTTTTTT. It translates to CATSRTPSSGAAGELFF.

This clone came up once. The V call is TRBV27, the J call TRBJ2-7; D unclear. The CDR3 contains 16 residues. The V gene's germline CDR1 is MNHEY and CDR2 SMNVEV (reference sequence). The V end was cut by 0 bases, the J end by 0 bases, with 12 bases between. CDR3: CASSLSGSLTSYEQYF. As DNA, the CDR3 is TGTGCCAGCAGTTTATCGGGCAGCCTAACCTCCTACGAGCAGTACTTC.

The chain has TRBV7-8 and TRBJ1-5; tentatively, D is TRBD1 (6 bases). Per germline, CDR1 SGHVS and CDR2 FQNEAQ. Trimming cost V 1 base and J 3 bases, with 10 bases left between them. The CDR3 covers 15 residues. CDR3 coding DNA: TGTGCCAGCAGCTTAGGAGGGGGGTTCAATCAGCCCCAGCATTTT. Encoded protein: CASSLGGGFNQPQHF.

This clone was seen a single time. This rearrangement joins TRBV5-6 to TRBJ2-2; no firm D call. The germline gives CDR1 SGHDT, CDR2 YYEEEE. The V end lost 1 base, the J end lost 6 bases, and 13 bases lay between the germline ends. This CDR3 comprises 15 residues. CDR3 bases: TGTGCCAGCAGCTTGCTGTCAGGAATCGCCGGGGAGCTGTTTTTT. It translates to CASSLLSGIAGELFF.

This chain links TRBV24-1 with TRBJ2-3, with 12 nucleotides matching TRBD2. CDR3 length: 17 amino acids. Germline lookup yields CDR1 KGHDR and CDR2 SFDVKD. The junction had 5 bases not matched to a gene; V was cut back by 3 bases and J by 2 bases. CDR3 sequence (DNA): TGTGCCACCAGTGATGCTGGGACTAGCGGGCTCACAGATACGCAGTATTTT. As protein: CATSDAGTSGLTDTQYF.

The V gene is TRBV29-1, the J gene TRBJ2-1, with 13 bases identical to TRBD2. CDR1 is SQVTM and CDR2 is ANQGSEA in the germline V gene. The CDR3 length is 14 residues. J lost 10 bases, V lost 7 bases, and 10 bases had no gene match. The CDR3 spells CSGGLAGAGWEQFF. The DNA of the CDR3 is TGCAGCGGCGGACTAGCGGGGGCGGGCTGGGAGCAGTTCTTC.

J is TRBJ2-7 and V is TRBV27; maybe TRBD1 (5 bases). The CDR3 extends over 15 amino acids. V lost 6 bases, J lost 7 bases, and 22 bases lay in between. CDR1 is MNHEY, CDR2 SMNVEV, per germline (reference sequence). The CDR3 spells CASRFRGTAAWEQYF. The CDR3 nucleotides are TGTGCCAGCAGATTTAGGGGAACAGCTGCCTGGGAGCAGTACTTC.

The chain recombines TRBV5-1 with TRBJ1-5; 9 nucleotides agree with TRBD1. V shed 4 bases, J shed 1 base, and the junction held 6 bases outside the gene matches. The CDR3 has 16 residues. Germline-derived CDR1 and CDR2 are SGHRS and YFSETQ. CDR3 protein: CASSLGTGMSNQPQHF. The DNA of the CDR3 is TGCGCCAGCAGCCTAGGGACAGGGATGAGCAATCAGCCCCAGCATTTT.

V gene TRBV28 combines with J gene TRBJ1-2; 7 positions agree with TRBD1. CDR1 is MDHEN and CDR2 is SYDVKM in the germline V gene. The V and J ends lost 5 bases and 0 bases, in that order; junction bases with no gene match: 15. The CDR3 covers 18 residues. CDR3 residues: CASSQGGLIYRSNYGYTF. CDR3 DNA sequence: TGTGCCAGCAGTCAAGGGGGCCTAATCTATAGATCTAACTATGGCTACACCTTC.

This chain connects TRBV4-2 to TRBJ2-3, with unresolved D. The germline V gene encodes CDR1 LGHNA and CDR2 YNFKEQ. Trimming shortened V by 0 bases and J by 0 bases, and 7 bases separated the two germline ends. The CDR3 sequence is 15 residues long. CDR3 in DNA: TGTGCCAGCAGCCAAGATTTTCACAGCACAGATACGCAGTATTTT. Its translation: CASSQDFHSTDTQYF.

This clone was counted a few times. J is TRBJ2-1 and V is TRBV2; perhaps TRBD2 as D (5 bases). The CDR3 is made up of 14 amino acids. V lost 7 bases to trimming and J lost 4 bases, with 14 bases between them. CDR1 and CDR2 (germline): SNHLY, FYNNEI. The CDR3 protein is CASNTDTGYNEQFF. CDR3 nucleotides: TGTGCCAGCAACACCGACACGGGATACAATGAGCAGTTCTTC.

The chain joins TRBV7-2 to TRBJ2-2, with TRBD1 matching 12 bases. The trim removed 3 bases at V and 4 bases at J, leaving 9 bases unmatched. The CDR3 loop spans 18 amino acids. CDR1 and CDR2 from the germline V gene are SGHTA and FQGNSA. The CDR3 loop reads CASSFEWDRGLGTGELFF. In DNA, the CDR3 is TGTGCCAGCAGCTTTGAGTGGGACAGGGGGCTTGGCACCGGGGAGCTGTTTTTT.

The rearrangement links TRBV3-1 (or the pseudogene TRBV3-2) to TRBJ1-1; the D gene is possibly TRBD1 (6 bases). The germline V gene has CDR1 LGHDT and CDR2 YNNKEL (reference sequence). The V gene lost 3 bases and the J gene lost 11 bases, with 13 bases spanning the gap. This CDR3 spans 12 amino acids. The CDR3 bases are TGTGCCAGCAGCCACCCGGGAAGGGGGGCTTTCTTT. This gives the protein CASSHPGRGAFF.

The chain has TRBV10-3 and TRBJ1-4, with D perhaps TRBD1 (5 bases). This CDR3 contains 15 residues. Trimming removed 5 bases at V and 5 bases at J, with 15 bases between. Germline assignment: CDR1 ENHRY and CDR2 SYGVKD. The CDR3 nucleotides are TGTGCCATCAGTATCACCGGGACGGAGAATGAAAAACTGTTTTTT. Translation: CAISITGTENEKLFF.

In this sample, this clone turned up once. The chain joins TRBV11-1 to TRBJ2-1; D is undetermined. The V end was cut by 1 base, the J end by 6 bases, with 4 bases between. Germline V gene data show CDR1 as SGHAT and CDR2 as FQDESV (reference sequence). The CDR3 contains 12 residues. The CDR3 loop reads CASSLVGNEQFF. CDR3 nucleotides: TGTGCCAGCAGCTTAGTAGGCAATGAGCAGTTCTTC.

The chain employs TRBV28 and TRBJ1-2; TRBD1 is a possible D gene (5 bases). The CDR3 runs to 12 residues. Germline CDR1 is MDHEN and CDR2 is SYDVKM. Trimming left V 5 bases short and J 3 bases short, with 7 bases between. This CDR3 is CASSQGYYGYTF. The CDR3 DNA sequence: TGTGCCAGCAGTCAGGGTTACTATGGCTACACCTTC.

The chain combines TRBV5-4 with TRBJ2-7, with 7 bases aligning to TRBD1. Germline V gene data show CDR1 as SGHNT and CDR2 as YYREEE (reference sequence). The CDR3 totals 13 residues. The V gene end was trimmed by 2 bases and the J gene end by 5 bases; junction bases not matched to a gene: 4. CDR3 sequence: CASSFNRGHEQYF. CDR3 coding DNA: TGTGCCAGCAGCTTTAACAGGGGCCACGAGCAGTACTTC.

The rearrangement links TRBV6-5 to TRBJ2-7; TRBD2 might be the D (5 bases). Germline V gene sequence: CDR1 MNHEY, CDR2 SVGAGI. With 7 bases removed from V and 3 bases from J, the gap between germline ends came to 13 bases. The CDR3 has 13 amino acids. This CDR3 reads CASTRSGSYEQYF. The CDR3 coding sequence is TGTGCCAGCACCAGGTCGGGGAGCTACGAGCAGTACTTC.

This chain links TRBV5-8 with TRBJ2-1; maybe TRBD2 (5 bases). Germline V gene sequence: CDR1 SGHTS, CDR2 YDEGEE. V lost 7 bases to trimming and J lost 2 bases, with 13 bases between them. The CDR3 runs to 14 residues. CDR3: CASGAGVPYNEQFF. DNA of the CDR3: TGTGCCAGCGGAGCCGGGGTCCCCTACAATGAGCAGTTCTTC.

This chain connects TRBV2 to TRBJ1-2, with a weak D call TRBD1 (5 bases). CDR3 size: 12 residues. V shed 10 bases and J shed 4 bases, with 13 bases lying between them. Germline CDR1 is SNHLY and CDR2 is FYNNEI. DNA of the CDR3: TGTGCCACCCCGGAAGGGGTCTATGGCTACACCTTC. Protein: CATPEGVYGYTF.

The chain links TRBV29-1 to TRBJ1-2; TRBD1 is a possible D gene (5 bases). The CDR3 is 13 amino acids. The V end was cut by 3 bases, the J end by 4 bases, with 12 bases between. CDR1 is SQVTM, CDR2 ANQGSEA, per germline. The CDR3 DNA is TGCAGCGTTGAGCGGAGACAGATCTATGGCTACACCTTC. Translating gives CSVERRQIYGYTF. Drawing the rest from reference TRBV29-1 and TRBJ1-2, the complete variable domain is SAVISQKPSRDICQRGTSLTIQCQVDSQVTMMFWYRQQPGQSLTLIATANQGSEATYESGFVIDKFPISRPNLTFSTLTVSNMSPEDSSIYLCSVERRQIYGYTFGSGTRLTVV.

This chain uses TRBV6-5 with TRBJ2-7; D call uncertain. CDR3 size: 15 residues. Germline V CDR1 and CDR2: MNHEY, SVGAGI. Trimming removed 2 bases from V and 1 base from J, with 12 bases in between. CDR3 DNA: TGTGCCAGCAGTTACCTTACTACCTCATCCTACGAGCAGTACTTC. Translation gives CASSYLTTSSYEQYF.

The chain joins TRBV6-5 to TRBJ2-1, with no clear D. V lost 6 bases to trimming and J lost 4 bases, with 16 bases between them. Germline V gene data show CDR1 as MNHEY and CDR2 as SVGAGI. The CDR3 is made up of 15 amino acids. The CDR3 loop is CASRRDFTPYNEQFF. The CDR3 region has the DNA TGTGCCAGCAGACGCGACTTCACCCCGTACAATGAGCAGTTCTTC.

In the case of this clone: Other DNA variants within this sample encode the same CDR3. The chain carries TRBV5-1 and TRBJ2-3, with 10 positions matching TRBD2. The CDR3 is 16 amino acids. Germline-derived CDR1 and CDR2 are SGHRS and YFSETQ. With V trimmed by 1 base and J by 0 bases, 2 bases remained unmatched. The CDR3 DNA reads TGCGCCAGCAGCTTGTCACTAGCGGGGAGCACAGATACGCAGTATTTT. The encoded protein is CASSLSLAGSTDTQYF.

CDR3 residues: CASSPPPVGELFF. The CDR3 DNA reads as TGTGCCAGCTCACCACCGCCCGTCGGGGAGCTGTTTTTT. J is TRBJ2-2 and V is TRBV18, with D hard to call. This CDR3 region has 13 residues. Germline lookup yields CDR1 KGHSH and CDR2 LQKENI. V was clipped by 0 bases and J by 7 bases, with 6 bases between them.

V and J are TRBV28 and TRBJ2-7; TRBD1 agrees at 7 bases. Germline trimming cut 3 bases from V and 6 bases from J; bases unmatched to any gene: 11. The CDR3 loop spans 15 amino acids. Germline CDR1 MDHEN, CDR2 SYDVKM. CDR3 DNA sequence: TGTGCCAGCAGTTTTGAGGGGCAGGGGGTCAGCGAGCAGTACTTC. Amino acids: CASSFEGQGVSEQYF.

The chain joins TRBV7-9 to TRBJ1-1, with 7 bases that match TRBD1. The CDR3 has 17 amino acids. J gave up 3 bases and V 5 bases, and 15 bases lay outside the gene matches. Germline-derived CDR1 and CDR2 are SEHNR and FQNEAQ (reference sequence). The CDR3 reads CASSPGTVNRGDTEAFF. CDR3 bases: TGTGCCAGCAGCCCCGGGACAGTAAACCGTGGAGACACTGAAGCTTTCTTT.